The 14 T cell receptor beta chains reported below all come from one sample, sequenced in a study of Ad26.COV2.S vaccination and SARS-CoV-2 variants. The method was immunoSEQ multiplex PCR; TCRdb's version includes in-frame clones alone and lacks a portion of them. Of fewer than 500,000 clones in the sample, roughly 91% were seen once. The treatment is: roughly 19 received Ad26.COV2.S at low or high dose, single or two shots; 5 received placebo; per-sample allocation not given. Collection of samples fell on day 63 after the first vaccine or placebo injection. Sample: peripheral blood, taken in a trial of Ad26.COV2.S vaccine versus placebo. The receptors stem from a person between 18 and 65 years old who received the Ad26.COV2.S COVID-19 vaccine or a placebo.

This clone was counted once. The chain uses TRBV29-1 and TRBJ1-5, with D uncertain. The CDR3 has 13 amino acids. Germline values: CDR1 SQVTM, CDR2 ANQGSEA. The CDR3 bases are TGCACCCAGGAGGGAAGAAGTAATCAGCCCCAGCATTTT. Its protein is CTQEGRSNQPQHF.

A few counts support this clone. V gene TRBV9 combines with J gene TRBJ2-5; 11 positions agree with TRBD2. The CDR3 sequence is 15 residues long. Trimming at V came to 0 bases and at J to 4 bases, leaving 2 bases not matched to a gene. Germline V gene sequence: CDR1 SGDLS, CDR2 YYNGEE. DNA for the CDR3: TGTGCCAGCAGCGTAGCTAGCGGGAGGTTAGAGACCCAGTACTTC. Protein product: CASSVASGRLETQYF.

This clone has ten or more counts. The chain carries TRBV4-1 and TRBJ2-3, with 7 bases identical to TRBD1. V gave up 2 bases and J gave up 4 bases; unmatched junction bases: 9. The CDR3 runs to 16 residues. CDR1 is MGHRA and CDR2 is YSYEKL in the germline V gene. The CDR3 coding sequence is TGCGCCAGCAGCCAACTTACAGGGGATGAGGCAGATACGCAGTATTTT. It is translated as CASSQLTGDEADTQYF.

The gene calls are TRBV29-1 and TRBJ2-2, with D possibly TRBD2 on 5 matching bases. The CDR3 is made up of 13 amino acids. Germline V lookup: CDR1 SQVTM, CDR2 ANQGSEA. Trimming removed 5 bases from V and 0 bases from J, with 7 bases in between. The CDR3 here is CSVSAANTGELFF. The CDR3 nucleotides are TGCAGCGTTTCAGCGGCGAACACCGGGGAGCTGTTTTTT.

V usage is TRBV7-6 and J usage is TRBJ2-1, with D tentatively TRBD1 or TRBD2 (5 bases each). V lost 1 base to trimming and J lost 2 bases, with 9 bases between them. This CDR3 contains 15 residues. Germline CDR1 reads SGHVS; CDR2 reads FNYEAQ. CDR3 DNA sequence: TGTGCCAGCAGCTTAGATAGGGACCCCTACAATGAGCAGTTCTTC. This gives the protein CASSLDRDPYNEQFF.

The rearrangement links TRBV25-1 to TRBJ1-2; D not resolved. Trimming cost V 4 bases and J 0 bases, with 9 bases left between them. CDR1 is MGHDK and CDR2 is SYGVNS in the germline V gene. The CDR3 length is 14 residues. Here the CDR3 DNA reads TGTGCCAGCAGTGGGGTACCTCCTAACTATGGCTACACCTTC. It specifies CASSGVPPNYGYTF.

The chain uses TRBV7-4 and TRBJ2-7; weak D call: TRBD1 (6 bases). Per germline, CDR1 SGHVT and CDR2 SQSDAQ. The V and J ends lost 5 bases and 0 bases respectively, with 23 bases between them. The CDR3 runs 18 residues. Written as DNA, the CDR3 is TGTGCCAGCAGCGTCCGGGACAAGGGTTCCCCCTCCTCCTACGAGCAGTACTTC. Encoded protein: CASSVRDKGSPSSYEQYF.

The chain uses TRBV25-1 and TRBJ2-7, with D possibly matching TRBD1 (6 bases). The V end was cut by 1 base, the J end by 7 bases, with 14 bases between. Germline loops: CDR1 MGHDK, CDR2 SYGVNS. The CDR3 is 14 amino acids. The CDR3 loop is CASSELDSWGEQYF. For the CDR3, the DNA is TGTGCCAGCAGTGAATTGGACAGCTGGGGTGAGCAGTACTTC.

The rearrangement joins TRBV28 to TRBJ1-6; 7 positions match TRBD1. Per germline, CDR1 MDHEN and CDR2 SYDVKM. With 3 bases clipped from V and 5 bases from J, the junction kept 1 base outside the gene matches. This CDR3 is 14 amino acids long. This CDR3 is CASSFGTDNSPLHF. The DNA for the CDR3 is TGTGCCAGCAGTTTCGGGACAGATAATTCACCCCTCCACTTT.

V is TRBV7-2 and J is TRBJ2-1; tentative D call: TRBD2 (5 bases). Germline V gene lookup returns CDR1 SGHTA and CDR2 FQGNSA. Trimming pared 0 bases from V and 8 bases from J, leaving 11 bases between. This CDR3 is 14 amino acids long. The chain's CDR3 is CASSLAGDVYEQFF. The CDR3 DNA reads TGTGCCAGCAGCTTAGCGGGAGATGTATATGAGCAGTTCTTC.

The genes are TRBV7-3 and TRBJ2-7, with TRBD2 matching over 10 bases. Trimming took 1 base from V and 4 from J; bases not matched to a gene: 7. The germline V gene encodes CDR1 SGHTA and CDR2 FQGTGA. The CDR3 contains 16 residues. The CDR3 here is CASSLISSGSMYEQYF. The CDR3 DNA is TGTGCCAGCAGCTTAATTTCTAGCGGGAGTATGTACGAGCAGTACTTC. The complete variable domain, with remaining parts taken from reference TRBV7-3 and TRBJ2-7, reads GAGVSQTPSNKVTEKGKYVELRCDPISGHTALYWYRQSLGQGPEFLIYFQGTGAADDSGLPNDRFFAVRPEGSVSTLKIQRTERGDSAVYLCASSLISSGSMYEQYFGPGTRLTVT.

This clone occurred once. The chain employs TRBV5-1 and TRBJ2-7, with D hard to call. Germline-derived CDR1 and CDR2 are SGHRS and YFSETQ. Between the trimmed V and J ends, which lost 5 bases and 3 bases, there was a span of 15 bases. The length of the CDR3 is 14 residues. CDR3 protein: CASSSTWENYEQYF. CDR3 bases: TGCGCCAGCAGTTCGACGTGGGAAAACTACGAGCAGTACTTC.

The chain employs TRBV3-1 (or the pseudogene TRBV3-2) and TRBJ1-1; D unresolved. Looked up from germline, CDR1 is LGHDT and CDR2 is YNNKEL (reference sequence). The CDR3 spans 14 residues. V lost 4 bases to trimming and J lost 7 bases, with 16 bases between them. This CDR3 is CASSLNRRPHEAFF. CDR3 coding DNA: TGTGCCAGCAGCCTTAACCGACGCCCACATGAAGCTTTCTTT.

Remarks on this clone: At the DNA level, this CDR3 is encoded by other sequences in the same sample as well. The CDR3 loop is CASRGQETQYF. For the CDR3, the DNA is TGTGCCAGTAGGGGGCAAGAGACCCAGTACTTC. This chain links TRBV19 with TRBJ2-5; D is ambiguous. This CDR3 contains 11 residues. Germline V gene lookup returns CDR1 LNHDA and CDR2 SQIVND (reference sequence). V lost 6 bases and J lost 2, with 4 bases in between.